A single TCR beta chain is shown here with its context. The antigen remains unidentified. This sample was included in a study of cytomegalovirus exposure and HLA in healthy donors. Study-level information: Both the roughly 120 validation repertoires and the approximately 670 first-cohort repertoires used the same platform, as reported by a later analysis. Study results and caveats: For cytomegalovirus status, the classifier reportedly gave diagnoses with high specificity and sensitivity. Some TCR beta chains (around 160 of them) were listed as cytomegalovirus-associated. In vitro experiments confirmed that three CMV-associated chains were specific for CMV antigens.

TCRdb's table, derived via immunoSEQ multiplex PCR, lists solely in-frame clones and lacks some. In the table there are more than 55,000 clones, 94% of which are singletons. This sequence was found in a woman aged 18-30 years in good health and CMV-seronegative. The sample taken for sequencing was PBMCs.

The CDR3 protein is CASSSPGQGSLEQYF. The CDR3 coding sequence is TGTGCCAGCAGTTCCCCGGGACAGGGATCCCTCGAGCAGTACTTC. V usage is TRBV27 and J usage is TRBJ2-7; TRBD1 matches 9 bases. Germline V gives CDR1 MNHEY, CDR2 SMNVEV (reference sequence). V was pared by 4 bases and J by 6 bases, with 10 bases of the junction left unmatched. The CDR3 sequence is 15 residues long.